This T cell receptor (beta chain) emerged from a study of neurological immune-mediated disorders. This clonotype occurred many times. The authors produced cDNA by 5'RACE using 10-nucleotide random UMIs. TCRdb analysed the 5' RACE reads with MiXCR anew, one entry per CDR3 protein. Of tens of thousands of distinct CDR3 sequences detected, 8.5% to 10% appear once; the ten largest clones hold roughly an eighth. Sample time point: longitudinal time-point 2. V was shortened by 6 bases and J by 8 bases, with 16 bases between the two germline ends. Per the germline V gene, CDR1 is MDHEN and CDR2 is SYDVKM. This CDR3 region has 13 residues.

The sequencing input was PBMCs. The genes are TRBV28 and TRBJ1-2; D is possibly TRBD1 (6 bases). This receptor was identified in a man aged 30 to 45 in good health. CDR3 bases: TGTGCCAGCAGGAGCAGGGGTTACGAAGGCTACACCTTC. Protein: CASRSRGYEGYTF.